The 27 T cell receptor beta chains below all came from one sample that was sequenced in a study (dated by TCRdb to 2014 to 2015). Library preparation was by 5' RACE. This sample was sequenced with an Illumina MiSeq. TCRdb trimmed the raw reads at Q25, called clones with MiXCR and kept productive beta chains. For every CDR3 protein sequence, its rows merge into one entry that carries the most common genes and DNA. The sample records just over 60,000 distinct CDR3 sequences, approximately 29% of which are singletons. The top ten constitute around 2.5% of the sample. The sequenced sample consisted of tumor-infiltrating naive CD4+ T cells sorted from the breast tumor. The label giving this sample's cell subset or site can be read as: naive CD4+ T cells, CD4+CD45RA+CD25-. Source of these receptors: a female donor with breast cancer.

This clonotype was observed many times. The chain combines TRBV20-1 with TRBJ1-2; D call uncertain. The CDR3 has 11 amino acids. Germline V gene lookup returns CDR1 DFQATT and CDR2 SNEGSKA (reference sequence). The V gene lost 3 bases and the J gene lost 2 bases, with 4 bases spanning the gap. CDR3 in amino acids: CSASDNYGYTF. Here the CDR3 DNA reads TGCAGTGCTAGCGACAACTATGGCTACACCTTC.

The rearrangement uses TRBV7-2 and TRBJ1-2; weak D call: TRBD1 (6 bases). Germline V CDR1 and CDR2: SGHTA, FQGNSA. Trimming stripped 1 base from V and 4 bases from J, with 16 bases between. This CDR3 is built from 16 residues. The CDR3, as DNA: TGTGCCAGCAGCTTAGGTCGGGTCAGGGGCCCCTATGGCTACACCTTC. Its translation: CASSLGRVRGPYGYTF.

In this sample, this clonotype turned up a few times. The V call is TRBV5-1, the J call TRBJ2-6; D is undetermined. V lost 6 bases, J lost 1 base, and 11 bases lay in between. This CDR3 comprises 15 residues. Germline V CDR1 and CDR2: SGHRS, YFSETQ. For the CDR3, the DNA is TGCGCCAGCACCGAACTGGGTTCTGGGGCCAACGTCCTGACTTTC. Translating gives CASTELGSGANVLTF.

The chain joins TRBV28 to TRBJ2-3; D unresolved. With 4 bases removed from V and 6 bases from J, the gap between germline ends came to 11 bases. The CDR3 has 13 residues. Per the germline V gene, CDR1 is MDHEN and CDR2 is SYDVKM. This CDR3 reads CASSWSGRDTQYF. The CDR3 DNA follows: TGTGCCAGCAGTTGGAGTGGTCGGGATACGCAGTATTTT.

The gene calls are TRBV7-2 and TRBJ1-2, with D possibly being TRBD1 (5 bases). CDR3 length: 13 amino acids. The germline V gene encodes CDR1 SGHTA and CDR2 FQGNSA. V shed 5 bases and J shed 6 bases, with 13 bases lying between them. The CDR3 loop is CASSLRVSDGYTF. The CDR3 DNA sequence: TGTGCCAGCAGCCTCAGGGTTTCCGATGGCTACACCTTC. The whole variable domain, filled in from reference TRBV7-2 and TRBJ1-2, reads GAGVSQSPSNKVTEKGKDVELRCDPISGHTALYWYRQSLGQGLEFLIYFQGNSAPDKSGLPSDRFSAERTGGSVSTLTIQRTQQEDSAVYLCASSLRVSDGYTFGSGTRLTVV.

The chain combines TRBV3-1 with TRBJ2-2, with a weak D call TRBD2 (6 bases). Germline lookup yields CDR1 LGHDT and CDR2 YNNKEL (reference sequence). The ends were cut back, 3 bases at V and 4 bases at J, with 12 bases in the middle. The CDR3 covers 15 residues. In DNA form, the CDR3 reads TGTGCCAGCAGCCACCCCATGGGGGGCACCGGGGAGCTGTTTTTT. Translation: CASSHPMGGTGELFF.

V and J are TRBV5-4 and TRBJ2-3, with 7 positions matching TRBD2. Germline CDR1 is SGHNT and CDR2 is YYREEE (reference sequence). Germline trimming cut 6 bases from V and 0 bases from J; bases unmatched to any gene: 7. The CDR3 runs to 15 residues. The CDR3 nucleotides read TGTGCCAGCAACCCTCTAGCGGTTAGCACAGATACGCAGTATTTT. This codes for CASNPLAVSTDTQYF.

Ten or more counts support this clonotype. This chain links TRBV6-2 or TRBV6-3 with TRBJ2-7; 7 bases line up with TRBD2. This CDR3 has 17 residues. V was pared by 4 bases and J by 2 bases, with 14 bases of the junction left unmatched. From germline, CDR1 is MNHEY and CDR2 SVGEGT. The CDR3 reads CASSLLGPSGYPYEQYF. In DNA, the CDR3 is TGTGCCAGCAGTTTACTAGGCCCTAGCGGTTATCCCTACGAGCAGTACTTC.

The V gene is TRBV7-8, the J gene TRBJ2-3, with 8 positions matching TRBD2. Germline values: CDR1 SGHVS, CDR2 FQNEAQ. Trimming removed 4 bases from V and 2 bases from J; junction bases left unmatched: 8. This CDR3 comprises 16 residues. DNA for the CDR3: TGTGCCAGCAGCTCAAGGACTAGCAGGATCACAGATACGCAGTATTTT. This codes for CASSSRTSRITDTQYF.

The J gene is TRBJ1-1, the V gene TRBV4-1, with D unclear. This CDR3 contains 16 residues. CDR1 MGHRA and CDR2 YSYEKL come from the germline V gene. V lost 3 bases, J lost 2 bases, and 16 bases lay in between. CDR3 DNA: TGCGCCAGCAGCCATGGTGTACAGAGAACAAACACTGAAGCTTTCTTT. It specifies CASSHGVQRTNTEAFF.

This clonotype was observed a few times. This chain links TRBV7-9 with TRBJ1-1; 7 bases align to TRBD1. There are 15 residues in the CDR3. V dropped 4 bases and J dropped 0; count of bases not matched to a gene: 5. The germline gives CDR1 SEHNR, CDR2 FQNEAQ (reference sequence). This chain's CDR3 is CASSSPTGVNTEAFF. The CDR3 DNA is TGTGCCAGCAGCTCCCCAACAGGGGTGAACACTGAAGCTTTCTTT.

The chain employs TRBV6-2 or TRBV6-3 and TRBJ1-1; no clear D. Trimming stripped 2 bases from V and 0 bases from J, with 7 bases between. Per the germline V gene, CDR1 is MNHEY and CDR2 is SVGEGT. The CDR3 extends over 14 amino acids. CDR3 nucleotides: TGTGCCAGCAGTTACGTCATGCTGAACACTGAAGCTTTCTTT. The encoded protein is CASSYVMLNTEAFF.

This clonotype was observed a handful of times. DNA of the CDR3: TGTGCCAGCACCGGCGGGCTGAGGGAGCAGTACTTC. Its translation: CASTGGLREQYF. This chain joins TRBV28 and TRBJ2-7, with a possible D match to TRBD2 (5 bases). Germline V lookup: CDR1 MDHEN, CDR2 SYDVKM. CDR3 length equals 12 residues. Between the trimmed V and J ends, which lost 7 bases and 7 bases, there was a span of 14 bases.

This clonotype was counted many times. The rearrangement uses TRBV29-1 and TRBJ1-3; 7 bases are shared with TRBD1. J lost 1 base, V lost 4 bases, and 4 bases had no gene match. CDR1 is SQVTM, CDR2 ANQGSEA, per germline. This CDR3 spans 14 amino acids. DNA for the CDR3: TGCAGCGTTGGGTTGGGACAGTCTGGAAACACCATATATTTT. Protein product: CSVGLGQSGNTIYF.

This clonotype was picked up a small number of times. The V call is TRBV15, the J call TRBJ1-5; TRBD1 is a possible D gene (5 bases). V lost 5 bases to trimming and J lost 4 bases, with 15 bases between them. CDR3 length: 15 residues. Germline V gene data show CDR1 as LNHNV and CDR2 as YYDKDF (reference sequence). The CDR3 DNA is TGTGCCACCAGCCCTGGGAGGGGATCTAATCAGCCCCAGCATTTT. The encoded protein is CATSPGRGSNQPQHF.

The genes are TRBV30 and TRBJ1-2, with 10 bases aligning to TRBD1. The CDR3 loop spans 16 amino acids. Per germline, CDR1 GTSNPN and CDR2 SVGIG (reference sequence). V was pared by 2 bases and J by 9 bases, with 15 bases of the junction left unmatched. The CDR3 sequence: CAWSQGTGALGKSYTF. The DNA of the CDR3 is TGTGCCTGGAGTCAAGGGACAGGGGCTCTGGGGAAAAGCTACACCTTC.

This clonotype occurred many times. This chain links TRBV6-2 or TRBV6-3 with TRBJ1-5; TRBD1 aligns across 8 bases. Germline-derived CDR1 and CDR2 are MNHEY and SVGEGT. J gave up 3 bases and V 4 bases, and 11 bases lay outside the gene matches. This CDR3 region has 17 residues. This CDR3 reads CASSSGTGGEDNQPQHF. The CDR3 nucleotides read TGTGCCAGCAGTTCCGGGACAGGTGGGGAAGACAATCAGCCCCAGCATTTT.

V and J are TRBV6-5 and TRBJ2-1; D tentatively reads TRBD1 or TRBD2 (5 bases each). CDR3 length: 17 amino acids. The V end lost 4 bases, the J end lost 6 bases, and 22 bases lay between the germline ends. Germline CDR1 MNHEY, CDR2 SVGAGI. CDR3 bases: TGTGCCAGCAGTTCCCCGATTCGTCTGGGACGGGGCAATGAGCAGTTCTTC. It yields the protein CASSSPIRLGRGNEQFF.

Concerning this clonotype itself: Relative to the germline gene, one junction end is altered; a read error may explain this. CDR3 residues: CASSPDMNAEAFF. CDR3 DNA: TGCGCCAGCAGCCCGGATATGAACGCTGAAGCTTTCTTT. The chain is built from TRBV4-3 and TRBJ1-1; D remains ambiguous. Germline CDR1 reads LGHNA; CDR2 reads YSLEER. This CDR3 has 13 amino acids.

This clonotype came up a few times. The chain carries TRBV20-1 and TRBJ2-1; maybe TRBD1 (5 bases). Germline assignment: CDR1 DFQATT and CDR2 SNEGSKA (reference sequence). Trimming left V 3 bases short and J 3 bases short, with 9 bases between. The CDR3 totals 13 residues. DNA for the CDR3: TGCAGTGCTAGGTGGCAGGGCTACAATGAGCAGTTCTTC. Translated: CSARWQGYNEQFF.

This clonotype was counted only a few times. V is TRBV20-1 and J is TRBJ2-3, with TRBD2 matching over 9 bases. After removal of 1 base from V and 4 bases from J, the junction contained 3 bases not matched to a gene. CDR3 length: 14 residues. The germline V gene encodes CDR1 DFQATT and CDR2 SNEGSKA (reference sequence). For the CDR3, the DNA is TGCAGTGCTAGAGTAGCGGGGGTCGCAGATACGCAGTATTTT. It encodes CSARVAGVADTQYF.

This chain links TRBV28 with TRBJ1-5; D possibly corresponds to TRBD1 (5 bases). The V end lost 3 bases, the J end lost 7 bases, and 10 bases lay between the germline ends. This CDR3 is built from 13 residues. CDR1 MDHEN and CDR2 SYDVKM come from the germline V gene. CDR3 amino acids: CASSFTGQQPQHF. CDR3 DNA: TGTGCCAGCAGTTTTACAGGCCAACAGCCCCAGCATTTT. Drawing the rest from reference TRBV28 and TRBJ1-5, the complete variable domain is DVKVTQSSRYLVKRTGEKVFLECVQDMDHENMFWYRQDPGLGLRLIYFSYDVKMKEKGDIPEGYSVSREKKERFSLILESASTNQTSMYLCASSFTGQQPQHFGDGTRLSIL.

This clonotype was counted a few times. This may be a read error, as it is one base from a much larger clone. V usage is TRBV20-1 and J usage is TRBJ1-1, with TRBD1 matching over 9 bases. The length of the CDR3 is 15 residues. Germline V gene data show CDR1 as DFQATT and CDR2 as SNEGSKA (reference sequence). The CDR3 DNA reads TGCAGTGCTAGAGATCCGGACAGGGGTAACACTGAAGCTCTCTTT. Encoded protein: CSARDPDRGNTEALF.

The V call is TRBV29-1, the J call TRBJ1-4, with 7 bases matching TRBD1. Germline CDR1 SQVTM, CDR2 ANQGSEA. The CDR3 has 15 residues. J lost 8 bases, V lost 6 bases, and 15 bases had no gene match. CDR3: CSVTKNDREDEKLFF. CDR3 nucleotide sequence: TGCAGCGTGACTAAAAACGACAGGGAGGACGAAAAACTGTTTTTT. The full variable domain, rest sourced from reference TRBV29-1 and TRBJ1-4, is SAVISQKPSRDICQRGTSLTIQCQVDSQVTMMFWYRQQPGQSLTLIATANQGSEATYESGFVIDKFPISRPNLTFSTLTVSNMSPEDSSIYLCSVTKNDREDEKLFFGSGTQLSVL.

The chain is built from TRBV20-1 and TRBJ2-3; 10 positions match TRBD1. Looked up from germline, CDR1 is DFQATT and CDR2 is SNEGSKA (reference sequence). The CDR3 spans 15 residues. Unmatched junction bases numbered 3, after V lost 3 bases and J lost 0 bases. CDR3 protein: CSASWDRGSTDTQYF. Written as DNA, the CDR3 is TGCAGTGCTAGTTGGGACAGGGGAAGCACAGATACGCAGTATTTT.

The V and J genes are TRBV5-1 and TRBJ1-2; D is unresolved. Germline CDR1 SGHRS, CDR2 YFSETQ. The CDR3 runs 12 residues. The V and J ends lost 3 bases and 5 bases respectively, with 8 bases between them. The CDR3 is CASSSTLYGYTF. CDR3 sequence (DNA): TGCGCCAGCAGCTCCACTCTATATGGCTACACCTTC.

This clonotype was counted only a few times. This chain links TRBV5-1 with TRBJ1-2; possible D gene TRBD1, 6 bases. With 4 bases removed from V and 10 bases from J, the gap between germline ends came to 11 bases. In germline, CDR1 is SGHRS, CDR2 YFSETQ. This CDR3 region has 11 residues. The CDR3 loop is CASSEDRLYTF. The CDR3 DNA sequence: TGCGCCAGCAGCGAGGACAGACTCTACACCTTC.